This T cell receptor (beta chain) was recovered during a study of cytomegalovirus exposure and HLA in healthy donors. About the research overall: As released early, the data held 65 million to 90 million unique TCRs from HLA-typed donors.

The PCR used 60 Vbeta and 13 Jbeta primers. Only in-frame clones appear in the TCRdb table, and some are missing; sequencing was by immunoSEQ multiplex PCR. The sample shows roughly 200,000 clones, about four fifths of them seen only once. The CDR3 runs 17 residues. The junction had 10 bases not matched to a gene; V was cut back by 4 bases and J by 0 bases. CDR1 is SEHNR and CDR2 is FQNEAQ in the germline V gene (reference sequence). This clonotype was sampled from a man aged 40-50 years in good health and CMV-seropositive. Material: PBMCs. This chain uses TRBV7-9 with TRBJ1-1, with 8 bases aligning to TRBD1. In DNA form, the CDR3 reads TGTGCCAGCAGCTCGCTCCGGGACAGGCGACTGAACACTGAAGCTTTCTTT. As protein: CASSSLRDRRLNTEAFF.